The TCR beta chain under discussion was sequenced for a study of PD-1 blockade in classical Hodgkin lymphoma. The CDR3 loop spans 14 amino acids. Germline V gene lookup returns CDR1 SEHNR and CDR2 FQNEAQ (reference sequence). The V and J ends lost 5 bases and 6 bases, in that order; junction bases with no gene match: 8. Data came from immunoSEQ multiplex PCR; TCRdb stores just in-frame clones and leaves some out. The table records just under 45,000 clones, 60% to 70% of them present only once. Overall study findings and caveats: Baseline diversity in complete responders resembled that of newly diagnosed patients. Baseline TCR diversity was reportedly lower in newly diagnosed patients than healthy donors. CD4+ TCR diversity rose significantly by C4D1, and CD8+ TCR diversity did not.

A few counts support this clone. Antigen unknown. The time point was: cycle 4 day 1 (C4D1), after five to seven weeks of nivolumab. Every one of the patients relapsed after autologous stem cell transplantation (brentuximab vedotin exposure was variable). The sequence came from a human donor with classical Hodgkin lymphoma. The sample here was peripheral blood mononuclear cells (PBMCs), taken before the fourth cycle of nivolumab. The chain is built from TRBV7-9 and TRBJ2-7, with 9 bases lining up with TRBD1. The CDR3 region is CASSPNRGLSEQYF. Here the CDR3 DNA reads TGTGCCAGCAGCCCGAACAGGGGGCTCTCCGAGCAGTACTTC. Looking up the rest from reference TRBV7-9 and TRBJ2-7 gives the full variable domain: DTGVSQNPRHKITKRGQNVTFRCDPISEHNRLYWYRQTLGQGPEFLTYFQNEAQLEKSRLLSDRFSAERPKGSFSTLEIQRTEQGDSAMYLCASSPNRGLSEQYFGPGTRLTVT.